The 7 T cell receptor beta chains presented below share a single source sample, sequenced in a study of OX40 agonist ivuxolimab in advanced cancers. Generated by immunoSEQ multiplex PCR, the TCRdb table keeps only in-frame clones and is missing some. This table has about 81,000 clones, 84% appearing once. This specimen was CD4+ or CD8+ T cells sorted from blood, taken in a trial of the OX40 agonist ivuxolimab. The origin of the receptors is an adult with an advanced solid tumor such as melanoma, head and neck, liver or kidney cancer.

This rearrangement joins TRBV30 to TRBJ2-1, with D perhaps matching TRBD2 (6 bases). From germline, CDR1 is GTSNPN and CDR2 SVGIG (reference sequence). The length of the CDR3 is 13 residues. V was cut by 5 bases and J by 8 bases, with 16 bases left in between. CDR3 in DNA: TGTGCCTGGGAGTGGGGACTTCTGGATGAGCAGTTCTTC. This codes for CAWEWGLLDEQFF.

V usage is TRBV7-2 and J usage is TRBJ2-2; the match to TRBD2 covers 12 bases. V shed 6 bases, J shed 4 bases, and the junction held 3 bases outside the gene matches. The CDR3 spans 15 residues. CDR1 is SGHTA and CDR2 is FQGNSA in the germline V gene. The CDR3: CASRGLAGITGELFF. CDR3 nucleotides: TGTGCCAGCAGAGGACTAGCGGGGATCACCGGGGAGCTGTTTTTT.

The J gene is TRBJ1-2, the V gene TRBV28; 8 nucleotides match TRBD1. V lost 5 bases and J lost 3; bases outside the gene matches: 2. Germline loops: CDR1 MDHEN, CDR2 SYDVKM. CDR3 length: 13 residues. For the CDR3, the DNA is TGTGCCAGCAGTGGGGACAGGTACTATGGCTACACCTTC. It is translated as CASSGDRYYGYTF.

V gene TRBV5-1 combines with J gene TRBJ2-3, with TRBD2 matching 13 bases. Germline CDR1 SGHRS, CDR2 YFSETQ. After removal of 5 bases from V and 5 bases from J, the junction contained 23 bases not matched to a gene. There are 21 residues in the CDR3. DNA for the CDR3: TGCGCCAGCAGTATGAGGTCGGGGGCTAACGGACTAGCGGGAGCCGGAGATACGCAGTATTTT. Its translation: CASSMRSGANGLAGAGDTQYF.

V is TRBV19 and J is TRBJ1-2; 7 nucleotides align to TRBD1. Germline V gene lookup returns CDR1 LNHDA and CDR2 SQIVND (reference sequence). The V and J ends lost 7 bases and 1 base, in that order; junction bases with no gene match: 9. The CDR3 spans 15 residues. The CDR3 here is CASMQGGGNNYGYTF. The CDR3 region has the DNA TGTGCCAGTATGCAGGGGGGCGGCAATAACTATGGCTACACCTTC. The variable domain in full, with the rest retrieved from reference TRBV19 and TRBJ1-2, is DGGITQSPKYLFRKEGQNVTLSCEQNLNHDAMYWYRQDPGQGLRLIYYSQIVNDFQKGDIAEGYSVSREKKESFPLTVTSAQKNPTAFYLCASMQGGGNNYGYTFGSGTRLTVV.

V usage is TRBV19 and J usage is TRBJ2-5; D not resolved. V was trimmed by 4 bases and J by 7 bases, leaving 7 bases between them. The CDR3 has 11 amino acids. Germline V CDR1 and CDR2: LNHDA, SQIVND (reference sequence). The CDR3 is CASSKQWTQYF. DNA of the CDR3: TGTGCCAGTAGTAAACAATGGACCCAGTACTTC.

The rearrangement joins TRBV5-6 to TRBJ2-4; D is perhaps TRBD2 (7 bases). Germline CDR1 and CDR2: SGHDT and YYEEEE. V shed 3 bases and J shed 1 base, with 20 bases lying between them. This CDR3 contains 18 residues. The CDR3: CASSSLGGGDPAKNIQYF. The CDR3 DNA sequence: TGTGCCAGCAGCTCCCTAGGGGGGGGCGACCCGGCCAAAAACATTCAGTACTTC.